The subject of this entry is one TCR beta chain. The sample originates from a study of shared clonotypes between healthy human individuals. Some clones are missing from TCRdb's copy, which holds only in-frame ones; the method was immunoSEQ multiplex PCR. Among around 500,000 clones listed, around 80% were seen once. Sequenced material: PBMCs. The clonotype originates from a woman aged 40 to 50 in good health. Some clones in this sample may be carry-over from other donors' samples.

The CDR3 loop is CASSYSEGFNTEAFF. In DNA form, the CDR3 reads TGTGCCAGCAGTTACTCGGAGGGGTTTAACACTGAAGCTTTCTTT. This sequence joins TRBV6-5 and TRBJ1-1, with D tentatively TRBD1 (5 bases). CDR3 size: 15 residues. Trimming left V 0 bases short and J 2 bases short, with 10 bases between. The germline V gene encodes CDR1 MNHEY and CDR2 SVGAGI.